These 10 T cell receptor beta chains share one sample of origin, sequenced in a study of T cell responses to AZD1222 COVID-19 vaccine. The table came from immunoSEQ multiplex PCR; TCRdb's copy has only in-frame clones and leaves some out. The sample holds approximately 75,000 clones, around 87% seen once. The sample consisted of peripheral blood, taken 28 days after the second AZD1222 dose. The receptors stem from an adult who received the AZD1222 COVID-19 vaccine.

The rearrangement joins TRBV20-1 to TRBJ1-1; D perhaps matches TRBD1 (5 bases). The CDR3 is 11 residues long. Germline CDR1 is DFQATT and CDR2 is SNEGSKA (reference sequence). Trimming removed 6 bases from V and 4 bases from J, with 9 bases in between. The CDR3 is CSAEGSTEAFF. In DNA, the CDR3 is TGCAGTGCAGAGGGGAGCACTGAAGCTTTCTTT.

Concerning this clone itself: The junction differs from germline at one of its ends, possibly a read error. This rearrangement joins TRBV7-3 to TRBJ1-1; D possibly corresponds to TRBD1 (5 bases). This CDR3 region has 13 residues. Germline V CDR1 and CDR2: SGHTA, FQGTGA. CDR3 nucleotides: TGTGCCAGCAGCGTAACAGGGAACACTGAAGCTTTCTTT. Protein product: CASSVTGNTEAFF.

The V gene is TRBV10-3, the J gene TRBJ2-5, with 12 nucleotides matching TRBD2. Germline V gene data show CDR1 as ENHRY and CDR2 as SYGVKD. J gave up 4 bases and V 5 bases, and 8 bases lay outside the gene matches. The CDR3 consists of 16 residues. CDR3 loop: CAISMTSGGLGETQYF. The CDR3 nucleotides read TGTGCCATCAGTATGACTAGCGGGGGACTGGGAGAGACCCAGTACTTC.

V usage is TRBV30 and J usage is TRBJ1-6; D is ambiguous. Germline loops: CDR1 GTSNPN, CDR2 SVGIG (reference sequence). CDR3 length equals 13 residues. Trimming pared 3 bases from V and 0 bases from J, leaving 3 bases between. The CDR3 DNA reads as TGTGCCTGGAGGAGCTCCTATAATTCACCCCTCCACTTT. Its translation: CAWRSSYNSPLHF.

This clone was observed once. The V gene is TRBV6-5, the J gene TRBJ2-7; TRBD2 matches at 11 bases. Germline trimming cut 7 bases from V and 3 bases from J; bases unmatched to any gene: 2. The CDR3 is 13 amino acids. Germline CDR1 is MNHEY and CDR2 is SVGAGI. For the CDR3, the DNA is TGTGCCAGCACCGGGACTAGCGGCTACGAGCAGTACTTC. Amino acid sequence: CASTGTSGYEQYF.

CDR3 sequence reads: CASSELGPTYEQYF. DNA of the CDR3: TGTGCCAGCAGTGAACTCGGGCCTACCTACGAGCAGTACTTC. The chain links TRBV6-1 to TRBJ2-7; D is unclear. V dropped 2 bases and J dropped 2 bases, with 10 bases sitting between them. The CDR3 is 14 residues long. From germline, CDR1 is MNHNS and CDR2 SASEGT.

This clone was seen only once. V is TRBV6-5 and J is TRBJ1-4; maybe TRBD1 (6 bases). The V and J ends lost 7 bases and 10 bases respectively, with 13 bases between them. CDR3 length: 12 amino acids. Germline CDR1 reads MNHEY; CDR2 reads SVGAGI. CDR3 nucleotides: TGTGCCAGCAACCGTCTAGGGGGAAAACTGTTTTTT. Translating it yields CASNRLGGKLFF.

The rearrangement uses TRBV28 and TRBJ2-3; D unresolved. Germline V gene data show CDR1 as MDHEN and CDR2 as SYDVKM. The CDR3 covers 14 residues. Trimming took 7 bases from V and 6 from J, leaving 17 bases between them. The DNA for the CDR3 is TGTGCCAGCATCTTGGACCTCCGGTCCGATACGCAGTATTTT. This gives the protein CASILDLRSDTQYF.

The rearrangement links TRBV19 to TRBJ1-1; D remains unclear. Trimming took off 4 bases at V and 5 bases at J, with 5 bases between the two ends. CDR3 length: 11 residues. Germline-derived CDR1 and CDR2 are LNHDA and SQIVND (reference sequence). The CDR3 DNA reads as TGTGCCAGTAGTACCTGGACTGAAGCTTTCTTT. Translated, it gives CASSTWTEAFF.

The chain carries TRBV29-1 and TRBJ2-7, with TRBD1 as a possible D gene (6 bases). The germline CDR1 and CDR2 sequences are SQVTM and ANQGSEA. The CDR3 has 12 residues. V shed 4 bases and J shed 1 base, with 8 bases lying between them. The CDR3 nucleotides are TGCAGCGTTGTACAGGGTTCCTACGAGCAGTACTTC. It codes for CSVVQGSYEQYF.